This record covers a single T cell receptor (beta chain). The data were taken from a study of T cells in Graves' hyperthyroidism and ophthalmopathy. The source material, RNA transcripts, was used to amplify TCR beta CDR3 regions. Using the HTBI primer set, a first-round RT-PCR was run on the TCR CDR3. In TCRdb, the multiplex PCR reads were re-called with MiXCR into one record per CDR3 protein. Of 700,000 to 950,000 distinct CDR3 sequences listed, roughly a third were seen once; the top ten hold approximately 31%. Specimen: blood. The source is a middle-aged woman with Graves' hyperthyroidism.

The DNA for the CDR3 is TGTGCCAGCAGTTATATCGGGGAGCTGTTTTTT. Translating gives CASSYIGELFF. The chain combines TRBV12-3 or TRBV12-4 with TRBJ2-2; D ambiguous. V was clipped by 4 bases and J by 7 bases, with 4 bases between them. The CDR3 covers 11 residues.